This T cell receptor beta chain appears in the sequencing data of a study of cytomegalovirus exposure and HLA in healthy donors. Study-wide results and limits: It was 150 to 200 TCR beta chains that were listed as cytomegalovirus-associated.

Here immunoSEQ multiplex PCR was the method, and the copy in TCRdb shows in-frame clones only, minus some. Seen here are about 140,000 clones, 86% observed once, and the top ten hold about 2.8%. This clone was found a few times. Its antigen is not identified. The V and J ends lost 6 bases and 0 bases respectively, with 15 bases between them. The length of the CDR3 is 15 residues. Germline V gives CDR1 LNHDA, CDR2 SQIVND (reference sequence). The genes are TRBV19 and TRBJ2-7; D is possibly TRBD1 (5 bases). The sample consisted of PBMCs. This sequence was found in a man between 18 and 35 years old in good health and CMV-seronegative. CDR3 sequence: CASSATEGSSYEQYF. The CDR3 DNA reads as TGTGCCAGTAGCGCGACAGAAGGTAGCTCCTACGAGCAGTACTTC.